This record looks at one T cell receptor beta chain sequence and its context. These data originate in a study of blood T cell repertoires in COVID-19. About the study: COVID-19 samples from acute and convalescent phases originated in the United States, Italy and Spain.

Germline CDR1 is MNHNY and CDR2 is SVGAGI (reference sequence). The CDR3 runs 16 residues. Trimming cost V 0 bases and J 4 bases; bases outside gene matches: 4. TCRdb keeps only in-frame clones here, not all; method: immunoSEQ multiplex PCR. The table records about 46,000 clones, about 88% of them present only once. Participants, 18 to 89 years old, spanned fewer than 30 US areas. Assignment of participants to cohorts was predicated upon participant-reported clinical history. Donors of Cohort 3 who recovered were those that had two negative PCRs, clearance, or symptom resolution. The TCR comes from a woman between 50 and 59 years old who had recovered from COVID-19. The source material was PBMCs or T cells enriched from blood (not recorded which). The chain combines TRBV6-6 with TRBJ2-1; 9 positions agree with TRBD2. The DNA for the CDR3 is TGTGCCAGCAGTTACTCGGAGCGGGGGGTATACAATGAGCAGTTCTTC. It encodes CASSYSERGVYNEQFF.